This T cell receptor beta chain was retrieved from a study of T cell responses to AZD1222 COVID-19 vaccine. The wider study: Combined were second doses at about 4 or about 12 weeks. Study outcomes and limitations: Repertoire sampling was restricted to post-peak T cell response timepoints. The number of AZD1222 recipients seropositive at baseline was only five to seven.

V was shortened by 5 bases and J by 8 bases, with 12 bases between the two germline ends. Germline loops: CDR1 MDHEN, CDR2 SYDVKM. The CDR3 sequence is 12 residues long. This clone was seen more than once but under ten times. Its antigen is unidentified. Sequenced by immunoSEQ multiplex PCR; TCRdb stores in-frame clones only, minus some. The sample has around 97,000 clones; roughly 89% are singletons. Sequences were derived from peripheral blood, sampled on day 0 of AZD1222 vaccination. The clonotype was recovered from an adult in good health. The chain links TRBV28 to TRBJ1-1; D remains unclear. The CDR3 loop reads CASSHQQREAFF. Written as DNA, the CDR3 is TGTGCCAGCAGTCATCAACAGAGGGAAGCTTTCTTT.